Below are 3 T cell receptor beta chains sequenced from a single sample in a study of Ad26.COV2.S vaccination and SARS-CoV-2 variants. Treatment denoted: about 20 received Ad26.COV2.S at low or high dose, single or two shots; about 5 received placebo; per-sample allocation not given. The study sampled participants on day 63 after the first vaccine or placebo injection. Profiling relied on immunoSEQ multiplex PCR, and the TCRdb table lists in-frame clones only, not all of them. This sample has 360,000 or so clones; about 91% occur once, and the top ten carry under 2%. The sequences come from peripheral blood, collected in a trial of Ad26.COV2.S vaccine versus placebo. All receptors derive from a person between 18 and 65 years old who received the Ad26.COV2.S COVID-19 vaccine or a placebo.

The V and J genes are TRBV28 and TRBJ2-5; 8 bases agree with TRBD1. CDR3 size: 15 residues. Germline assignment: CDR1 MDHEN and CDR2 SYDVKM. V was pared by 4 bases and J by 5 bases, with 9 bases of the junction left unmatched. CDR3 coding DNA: TGTGCCAGCAGTTCAGACAGGGGCATGAGGGAGACCCAGTACTTC. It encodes CASSSDRGMRETQYF.

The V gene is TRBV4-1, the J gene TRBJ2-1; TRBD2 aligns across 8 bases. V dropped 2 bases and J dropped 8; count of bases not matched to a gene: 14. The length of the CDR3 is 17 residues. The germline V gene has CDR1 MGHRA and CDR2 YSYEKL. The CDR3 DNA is TGCGCCAGCAGCCAAAATTGGCCGGGAGGGCCGGGGCATGAGCAGTTCTTC. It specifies CASSQNWPGGPGHEQFF.

DNA of the CDR3: TGTGCCAGCAGCAGCGGGATCTACAATGAGCAGTTCTTC. This translates into CASSSGIYNEQFF. This chain uses TRBV6-5 with TRBJ2-1; 7 nucleotides match TRBD2. CDR1 MNHEY and CDR2 SVGAGI come from the germline V gene. This CDR3 has 13 residues. With V trimmed by 6 bases and J by 3 bases, 2 bases remained unmatched.